A single T cell receptor beta chain is shown here with its context. The sample is drawn from a study of OX40 agonist ivuxolimab in advanced cancers. This CDR3 spans 15 amino acids. Losses at the gene ends were 1 base for V and 2 bases for J; bases not matched to a gene: 4. Looked up from germline, CDR1 is SGHAT and CDR2 is FQNNGV. Sequencing used immunoSEQ multiplex PCR; TCRdb keeps in-frame clones, though not all of them. This sample has 30,000 to 35,000 clones, with 90% found just once. The rearrangement joins TRBV11-2 to TRBJ2-7, with TRBD2 matching over 8 bases. The material was CD4+ or CD8+ T cells sorted from blood, obtained in a trial of the OX40 agonist ivuxolimab. This sequence was found in an adult with an advanced solid tumor such as melanoma, head and neck, liver or kidney cancer. The CDR3 here is CASSLGLAGPYEQYF. CDR3 coding DNA: TGTGCCAGCAGCTTAGGTCTAGCGGGTCCCTACGAGCAGTACTTC.